Following are 23 T cell receptor beta chains from one sample sequenced in a study of CD8 T cells in Susac syndrome (dated by TCRdb to about 2019). Libraries were made using the immunoSEQ multiplex PCR assay. RNA was extracted using the RNeasy kit, and about 0.5 to 1 ug of the RNA was reverse transcribed with random hexamers. TCRdb's own reprocessing of the public reads used fastp at Q25 and MiXCR and kept productive beta chains. Entries are consolidated by CDR3 protein sequence, retaining the most common genes and DNA. The sample yields under 200,000 distinct CDR3 sequences; roughly 95% were counted once. Of the sample, 0.15% to 0.2% falls within the top ten clones. Sample: CD8+ T cells from PBMCs. The receptors stem from a human donor with multiple sclerosis.

The chain uses TRBV30 and TRBJ1-1; TRBD1 agrees at 9 bases. With V trimmed by 4 bases and J by 3 bases, 6 bases remained unmatched. From germline, CDR1 is GTSNPN and CDR2 SVGIG (reference sequence). The CDR3 runs to 14 residues. The CDR3 sequence is CAWKGQGSDTEAFF. The CDR3 DNA is TGTGCCTGGAAAGGACAGGGGTCGGACACTGAAGCTTTCTTT. Full variable domain (outside the CDR3, taken from reference TRBV30 and TRBJ1-1): SQTIHQWPATLVQPVGSPLSLECTVEGTSNPNLYWYRQAAGRGLQLLFYSVGIGQISSEVPQNLSASRPQDRQFILSSKKLLLSDSGFYLCAWKGQGSDTEAFFGQGTRLTVV.

This rearrangement joins TRBV12-3 or TRBV12-4 to TRBJ2-7; TRBD1 is a possible D gene (5 bases). V dropped 3 bases and J dropped 2 bases, with 8 bases sitting between them. This CDR3 is 13 amino acids long. CDR3 in amino acids: CASSFMGPYEQYF. DNA of the CDR3: TGTGCCAGCAGTTTCATGGGGCCCTACGAGCAGTACTTC.

This chain links TRBV27 with TRBJ2-3; TRBD1 might be the D (5 bases). This CDR3 spans 15 amino acids. V was trimmed by 4 bases and J by 6 bases, leaving 17 bases between them. Germline V gene sequence: CDR1 MNHEY, CDR2 SMNVEV (reference sequence). CDR3 coding DNA: TGTGCCAGCAGTTCCCCGTCGCCTAGGGGCGATACGCAGTATTTT. Encoded protein: CASSSPSPRGDTQYF.

The genes are TRBV5-1 and TRBJ2-1; 8 nucleotides agree with TRBD2. This CDR3 contains 14 residues. The junction had 7 bases not matched to a gene; V was cut back by 4 bases and J by 7 bases. Germline V gives CDR1 SGHRS, CDR2 YFSETQ. As DNA, the CDR3 is TGCGCCAGCAGCCCAGGGACTAGGCGGAATGAGCAGTTCTTC. The encoded protein is CASSPGTRRNEQFF.

This chain uses TRBV27 with TRBJ2-7; 15 bases are a match to TRBD2. CDR3 length: 17 residues. The germline CDR1 and CDR2 sequences are MNHEY and SMNVEV (reference sequence). The ends lost 3 bases at V and 3 bases at J; junction bases unmatched: 6. CDR3 in amino acids: CASSFSGLAGGNYEQYF. DNA for the CDR3: TGTGCCAGCAGTTTTTCCGGACTAGCGGGAGGGAACTACGAGCAGTACTTC.

V and J are TRBV7-9 and TRBJ2-3; 13 positions match TRBD2. This CDR3 is built from 16 residues. Germline V gene sequence: CDR1 SEHNR, CDR2 FQNEAQ (reference sequence). V lost 5 bases, J lost 2 bases, and 4 bases stayed unmatched. CDR3 protein: CASSPGLAGDTDTQYF. The CDR3 DNA reads TGTGCCAGCAGCCCCGGACTAGCGGGAGACACAGATACGCAGTATTTT.

This clonotype was seen a handful of times. The chain couples TRBV5-4 to TRBJ2-7; D is ambiguous. The CDR3 contains 12 residues. V was shortened by 2 bases and J by 5 bases, with 8 bases between the two germline ends. Per the germline V gene, CDR1 is SGHNT and CDR2 is YYREEE (reference sequence). For the CDR3, the DNA is TGTGCCAGCAGCTTTGGGGTCGACGAGCAGTACTTC. It codes for CASSFGVDEQYF.

The rearrangement links TRBV14 to TRBJ2-1; no clear D. The CDR3 is made up of 15 amino acids. Germline CDR1 and CDR2: SGHDN and FVKESK. The V end lost 5 bases, the J end lost 5 bases, and 16 bases lay between the germline ends. CDR3 in amino acids: CASSSQHTINNEQFF. The CDR3 DNA follows: TGTGCCAGCAGCTCCCAGCACACGATAAACAATGAGCAGTTCTTC.

V gene TRBV10-1 combines with J gene TRBJ2-7; TRBD1 agrees at 7 bases. V was clipped by 6 bases and J by 3 bases; unmatched bases: 8. From germline, CDR1 is WNHNN and CDR2 SYGVQD (reference sequence). The CDR3 totals 14 residues. The CDR3 loop is CASRDGQAHYEQYF. The CDR3 DNA is TGCGCCAGCAGGGACGGACAGGCCCACTACGAGCAGTACTTC.

This rearrangement joins TRBV29-1 to TRBJ1-2; unclear D gene. The germline CDR1 and CDR2 sequences are SQVTM and ANQGSEA. V was shortened by 4 bases and J by 8 bases, with 11 bases between the two germline ends. The CDR3 loop spans 11 amino acids. The DNA of the CDR3 is TGCAGCGTTGCCCGTCTGGAGGGCTACACCTTC. It is translated as CSVARLEGYTF.

The chain links TRBV7-9 to TRBJ2-1, with 12 positions matching TRBD2. CDR1 SEHNR and CDR2 FQNEAQ come from the germline V gene (reference sequence). The V gene end was trimmed by 5 bases and the J gene end by 7 bases; junction bases not matched to a gene: 6. CDR3 size: 15 residues. CDR3 sequence reads: CASSILAGGLNEQFF. CDR3 sequence (DNA): TGTGCCAGCAGCATCCTAGCGGGAGGGTTAAATGAGCAGTTCTTC.

The V and J genes are TRBV20-1 and TRBJ2-1, with 7 bases aligning to TRBD1. After removal of 6 bases from V and 0 bases from J, the junction contained 8 bases not matched to a gene. The CDR3 has 15 amino acids. In germline, CDR1 is DFQATT, CDR2 SNEGSKA (reference sequence). This CDR3 is CSATAGTDSYNEQFF. CDR3 nucleotide sequence: TGCAGTGCCACTGCCGGGACAGACTCCTACAATGAGCAGTTCTTC.

The chain employs TRBV9 and TRBJ2-7, with D possibly matching TRBD1 (6 bases). The CDR3 consists of 12 residues. V was shortened by 4 bases and J by 3 bases, with 8 bases between the two germline ends. Germline V lookup: CDR1 SGDLS, CDR2 YYNGEE. CDR3 sequence: CASSRDNYEQYF. As DNA, the CDR3 is TGTGCCAGCAGCCGGGACAACTACGAGCAGTACTTC.

The chain recombines TRBV2 with TRBJ2-1, with 12 bases fitting TRBD1. CDR1 is SNHLY, CDR2 FYNNEI, per germline. This CDR3 has 15 residues. V lost 3 bases to trimming and J lost 7 bases; unmatched junction nucleotides: 4. The CDR3, as DNA: TGTGCCAGCAGTGACTGGGACAGGGGGCTGAATGAGCAGTTCTTC. It specifies CASSDWDRGLNEQFF.

The gene calls are TRBV27 and TRBJ2-5; 11 bases match TRBD2. Germline V gene sequence: CDR1 MNHEY, CDR2 SMNVEV (reference sequence). The CDR3 spans 15 residues. With 3 bases clipped from V and 5 bases from J, the junction kept 5 bases outside the gene matches. The DNA for the CDR3 is TGTGCCAGCAGTTTTAGTAGCGGGAGGGTGGAGACCCAGTACTTC. Its protein product is CASSFSSGRVETQYF.

This sequence joins TRBV29-1 and TRBJ1-4; 7 bases are a match to TRBD1. Germline-derived CDR1 and CDR2 are SQVTM and ANQGSEA. This CDR3 is built from 14 residues. The ends lost 6 bases at V and 5 bases at J; junction bases unmatched: 9. The CDR3 DNA is TGCAGCGTCGTGGGAGGGGGCGCGAATGAAAAACTGTTTTTT. This codes for CSVVGGGANEKLFF.

The J gene is TRBJ2-3, the V gene TRBV5-4; TRBD2 matches 14 bases. With V trimmed by 4 bases and J by 0 bases, 7 bases remained unmatched. There are 18 residues in the CDR3. CDR1 is SGHNT, CDR2 YYREEE, per germline (reference sequence). The CDR3 is CASSTGTSGGQSTDTQYF. The CDR3, as DNA: TGTGCCAGCAGCACCGGGACTAGCGGGGGCCAGAGCACAGATACGCAGTATTTT.

The chain combines TRBV2 with TRBJ2-7, with no clear D. V was clipped by 4 bases and J by 3 bases, with 19 bases between them. The CDR3 runs 16 residues. The V gene's germline CDR1 is SNHLY and CDR2 FYNNEI. The CDR3 sequence: CASSGFPLRAVYEQYF. The CDR3 DNA reads TGTGCCAGCAGTGGATTCCCCCTCCGTGCTGTCTACGAGCAGTACTTC.

This clonotype was seen a few times. V gene TRBV19 combines with J gene TRBJ1-2; the D is unclear. The CDR3 has 14 amino acids. CDR1 is LNHDA, CDR2 SQIVND, per germline (reference sequence). V was clipped by 5 bases and J by 5 bases, with 15 bases between them. The CDR3, as DNA: TGTGCCAGTAGTTGGACCGGAGGGAGGTATGGCTACACCTTC. Translated, it gives CASSWTGGRYGYTF. The full variable domain, in which reference TRBV19 and TRBJ1-2 provide the parts outside the CDR3, is DGGITQSPKYLFRKEGQNVTLSCEQNLNHDAMYWYRQDPGQGLRLIYYSQIVNDFQKGDIAEGYSVSREKKESFPLTVTSAQKNPTAFYLCASSWTGGRYGYTFGSGTRLTVV.

This clonotype was recorded once. V and J are TRBV5-6 and TRBJ1-5; no definite D call. V gave up 0 bases and J gave up 5 bases, with 12 bases separating them. The CDR3 is 15 residues long. The germline CDR1 and CDR2 sequences are SGHDT and YYEEEE. In DNA, the CDR3 is TGTGCCAGCAGCTTGGCCCTAGAATGGGATCAGCCCCAGCATTTT. This sequence encodes CASSLALEWDQPQHF.

This clonotype was observed a handful of times. The rearrangement uses TRBV13 and TRBJ2-2; D unresolved. V was pared by 5 bases and J by 2 bases, with 3 bases between. CDR1 and CDR2 (germline): PRHDT, FYEKMQ (reference sequence). The CDR3 is 12 amino acids. The CDR3 loop reads CASSDNTGELFF. The CDR3 coding sequence is TGTGCCAGCAGCGATAACACCGGGGAGCTGTTTTTT. Supplemented by reference TRBV13 and TRBJ2-2, the full variable domain reads AAGVIQSPRHLIKEKRETATLKCYPIPRHDTVYWYQQGPGQDPQFLISFYEKMQSDKGSIPDRFSAQQFSDYHSELNMSSLELGDSALYFCASSDNTGELFFGEGSRLTVL.

This clonotype was found once. V and J are TRBV20-1 and TRBJ2-1, with TRBD2 identical over 12 bases. Trimming took 1 base from V and 8 from J; bases not matched to a gene: 3. The CDR3 has 14 residues. Germline values: CDR1 DFQATT, CDR2 SNEGSKA (reference sequence). The DNA of the CDR3 is TGCAGTGCTAGAGGACTAGCGGGAGAGGATGAGCAGTTCTTC. It specifies CSARGLAGEDEQFF.

This rearrangement joins TRBV9 to TRBJ1-2; no firm D call. The length of the CDR3 is 14 residues. In germline, CDR1 is SGDLS, CDR2 YYNGEE. V was pared by 3 bases and J by 12 bases, with 21 bases between. The CDR3 DNA is TGTGCCAGCAGCGAATCGGGGTACGGACTTGTTAACACCTTC. Amino acid sequence: CASSESGYGLVNTF.